Listed here is a single T cell receptor (beta chain). The antigen is undetermined. The data are from a study of cytomegalovirus exposure and HLA in healthy donors. CDR1 SGHAT and CDR2 FQNNGV come from the germline V gene. Trimming shortened V by 0 bases and J by 4 bases, and 6 bases separated the two germline ends. CDR3 length: 13 residues. PCR employed 60 Vbeta and 13 Jbeta primers. Sequencing was performed with immunoSEQ multiplex PCR; in TCRdb, only in-frame clones are kept and a portion is missing. The profile shows 150,000 to 200,000 clones, more than 65% of them singletons. Whole-study results and caveats: As a later analysis revealed, the rate of TCR association differed by HLA locus, with DRB1 most and HLA-C fewest. Investigators reported fewer than 200 TCR beta chains as tied to cytomegalovirus. A later analysis linked a missense DCLRE1C variant to TCR beta V- and J-gene trimming. Most TCR sequences were uncommon, yet certain public TCRs appeared in many donors.

Source material: PBMCs. This receptor was obtained from a man aged 18 to 30 in good health and CMV-seropositive. J is TRBJ1-1 and V is TRBV11-2, with no clear D. This CDR3 reads CASSLDPVTEAFF. The CDR3 bases are TGTGCCAGCAGCTTAGATCCAGTCACTGAAGCTTTCTTT.